This note documents a single T cell receptor beta chain sequence. The source of the sample is a study of T cell changes during pregnancy in multiple sclerosis. Data came from immunoSEQ multiplex PCR; TCRdb stores just in-frame clones and leaves some out. The data contain over 70,000 clones, 80% to 95% of them seen just once; the ten biggest clones take up 1.5% to 2%. This CDR3 is built from 15 residues. The V gene lost 3 bases and the J gene lost 6 bases, with 15 bases spanning the gap. The V gene's germline CDR1 is SGHTA and CDR2 FQGNSA. This chain links TRBV7-2 with TRBJ2-4; tentatively, D is TRBD1 (6 bases). This clonotype originated in a female donor in good health, enrolled as a control in a pregnancy study. This specimen consisted of peripheral blood, obtained in the first trimester of pregnancy. The CDR3 loop reads CASSFLGQQGNIQYF. The CDR3 DNA reads as TGTGCCAGCAGCTTTCTGGGACAACAGGGAAACATTCAGTACTTC.